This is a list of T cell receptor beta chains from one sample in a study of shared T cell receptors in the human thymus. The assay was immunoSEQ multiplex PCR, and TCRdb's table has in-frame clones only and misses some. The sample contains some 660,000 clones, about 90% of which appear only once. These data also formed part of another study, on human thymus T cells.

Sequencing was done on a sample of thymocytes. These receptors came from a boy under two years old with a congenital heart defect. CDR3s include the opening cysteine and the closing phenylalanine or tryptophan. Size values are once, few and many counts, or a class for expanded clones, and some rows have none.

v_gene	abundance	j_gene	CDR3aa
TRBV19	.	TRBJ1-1	CASSDRVSEAFF
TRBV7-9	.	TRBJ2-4	CASSWGGRAKNIQYF
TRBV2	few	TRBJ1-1	CASSTGGDKTEAFF
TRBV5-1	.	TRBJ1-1	CASSRSALNTEAFF
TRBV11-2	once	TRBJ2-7	CASSPPGQIFEQYF
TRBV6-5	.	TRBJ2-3	CASSYSERNTQYF
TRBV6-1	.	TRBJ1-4	CASSDWVGQPNEKLFF
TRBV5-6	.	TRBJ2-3	CASSLRLQGFTDTQYF
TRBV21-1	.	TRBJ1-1	CASSKCQMNTEAFF
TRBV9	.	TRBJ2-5	CASSAGTSGGELAQYF
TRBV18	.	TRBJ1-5	CASSPRKEDSNQPQHF
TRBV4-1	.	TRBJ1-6	CASSQGYGPYNSPLHF
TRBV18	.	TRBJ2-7	CASSPRGQGSYEQYF
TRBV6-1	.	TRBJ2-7	CASSELVGTGSYEQYF
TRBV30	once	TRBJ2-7	CAWAPGQGVYEQYF
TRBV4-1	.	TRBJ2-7	CASSQEGASGTPSFDYEQYF
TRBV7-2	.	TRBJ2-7	CASSPQGAGIAYEQYF
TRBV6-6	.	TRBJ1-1	CASRRPRQGGYTEAFF
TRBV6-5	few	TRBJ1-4	CASSGGLFPNEKLFF
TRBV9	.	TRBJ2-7	CASSVARSGGRSYEQYF
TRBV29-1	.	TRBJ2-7	CSVEDGQGSLYEQYF
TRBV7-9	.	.	CASSSDRGQAYEQYF